A single sample gave rise to the 21 T cell receptor beta chains below, sequenced in a study of Ad26.COV2.S vaccination and SARS-CoV-2 variants. Only in-frame clones appear in the TCRdb table, and some are missing; sequencing was by immunoSEQ multiplex PCR. The sample contains fewer than 800,000 clones, approximately 88% of which appear only once. The treatment was: roughly 20 received Ad26.COV2.S at low or high dose, single or two shots; about five received placebo; per-sample allocation not given. The study sampled participants on day 63 after the first vaccine or placebo injection. The sample consisted of peripheral blood, taken in a trial of Ad26.COV2.S vaccine versus placebo. These receptors originate from a person between 18 and 60 years old who received the Ad26.COV2.S COVID-19 vaccine or a placebo.

This chain joins TRBV7-2 and TRBJ2-4, with 13 bases fitting TRBD2. Trimming at V came to 4 bases and at J to 1 base, leaving 10 bases not matched to a gene. This CDR3 has 19 residues. Germline lookup yields CDR1 SGHTA and CDR2 FQGNSA. The CDR3 DNA follows: TGTGCCAGCAGCTCCCAACTAGCGGGGGGGCCGGTGGCCAAAAACATTCAGTACTTC. The encoded protein is CASSSQLAGGPVAKNIQYF.

This chain joins TRBV4-2 and TRBJ1-1; tentatively, D is TRBD1 (5 bases). Germline assignment: CDR1 LGHNA and CDR2 YNFKEQ. The CDR3 totals 15 residues. Trimming removed 1 base at V and 4 bases at J, with 13 bases between. CDR3 sequence (DNA): TGTGCCAGCAGCCAAGTCGTCGCCGGGACCACTGAAGCTTTCTTT. Its translation is CASSQVVAGTTEAFF.

This clone was seen a single time. This chain joins TRBV19 and TRBJ2-5, with 7 positions matching TRBD1. The CDR3 extends over 18 amino acids. Germline loops: CDR1 LNHDA, CDR2 SQIVND (reference sequence). The trim removed 5 bases at V and 0 bases at J, leaving 15 bases unmatched. CDR3 region: CASSPRTGPARYQETQYF. The CDR3 DNA sequence: TGTGCCAGTAGTCCACGGACAGGTCCCGCAAGATACCAAGAGACCCAGTACTTC.

Comment on this clone: The same CDR3 arises from other DNA sequences in this sample as well. J is TRBJ1-2 and V is TRBV5-4; no definite D call. V was shortened by 0 bases and J by 3 bases, with 3 bases between the two germline ends. CDR1 and CDR2 (germline): SGHNT, YYREEE (reference sequence). This CDR3 has 12 amino acids. The CDR3 sequence: CASSLADYGYTF. The CDR3 region has the DNA TGTGCCAGCAGCTTGGCTGACTATGGCTACACCTTC.

The CDR3 loop reads CATSGGGAGGNTIYF. The CDR3 DNA sequence: TGTGCCACCAGTGGAGGAGGGGCGGGCGGAAACACCATATATTTT. The rearrangement joins TRBV24-1 to TRBJ1-3; possibly TRBD1 for D (5 bases). The CDR3 is 15 amino acids. Trimming shortened V by 5 bases and J by 4 bases, and 14 bases separated the two germline ends. CDR1 KGHDR and CDR2 SFDVKD come from the germline V gene.

This sequence joins TRBV20-1 and TRBJ1-1; 10 nucleotides match TRBD1. This CDR3 contains 12 residues. Trimming at V came to 3 bases and at J to 7 bases, leaving 2 bases not matched to a gene. Germline V gene lookup returns CDR1 DFQATT and CDR2 SNEGSKA (reference sequence). The chain's CDR3 is CSASWTGGEAFF. DNA of the CDR3: TGCAGTGCTAGTTGGACAGGGGGTGAAGCTTTCTTT.

The V gene is TRBV7-9, the J gene TRBJ1-1, with a possible D match to TRBD1 (5 bases). The CDR3 contains 11 residues. Germline loops: CDR1 SEHNR, CDR2 FQNEAQ (reference sequence). Trimming removed 5 bases from V and 11 bases from J, with 12 bases in between. The CDR3 sequence: CASSPRDRAFF. The CDR3 bases are TGTGCCAGCAGCCCCAGGGATAGGGCTTTCTTT.

This chain joins TRBV2 and TRBJ2-7; no firm D call. The CDR3 covers 12 residues. CDR1 is SNHLY and CDR2 is FYNNEI in the germline V gene. Trimming removed 5 bases from V and 9 bases from J, with 14 bases in between. DNA of the CDR3: TGTGCCAGCAGTCCCCCGGGTACGGTGCAGTACTTC. Translated, it gives CASSPPGTVQYF.

This chain joins TRBV3-1 (or the pseudogene TRBV3-2) and TRBJ2-5; TRBD2 matches 8 bases. The CDR3 contains 18 residues. The V gene's germline CDR1 is LGHDT and CDR2 YNNKEL (reference sequence). J lost 1 base, V lost 0 bases, and 10 bases had no gene match. CDR3 residues: CASSQDQVASGLQETQYF. The DNA of the CDR3 is TGTGCCAGCAGCCAAGATCAAGTGGCTAGCGGGCTCCAAGAGACCCAGTACTTC.

V gene TRBV24-1 combines with J gene TRBJ1-2; no definite D call. Germline CDR1 KGHDR, CDR2 SFDVKD. The ends were cut back, 2 bases at V and 14 bases at J, with 17 bases in the middle. The CDR3 is 13 residues long. CDR3 DNA sequence: TGTGCCACCAGTGATTCGGGCCGCCTAAGAAGAACCTTC. Its translation is CATSDSGRLRRTF.

As DNA, the CDR3 is TGTGCCAGCACCCTCTTAGGAGGGAGCTCTGGAAACACCATATATTTT. It yields the protein CASTLLGGSSGNTIYF. The chain joins TRBV3-1 (or the pseudogene TRBV3-2) to TRBJ1-3; D not resolved. With 7 bases removed from V and 0 bases from J, the gap between germline ends came to 16 bases. Germline CDR1 reads LGHDT; CDR2 reads YNNKEL (reference sequence). This CDR3 contains 16 residues.

This chain links TRBV5-1 with TRBJ2-7; TRBD2 is a possible D gene (6 bases). The germline V gene has CDR1 SGHRS and CDR2 YFSETQ. V was clipped by 4 bases and J by 4 bases, with 12 bases between them. This CDR3 has 13 residues. The CDR3 nucleotides read TGCGCCAGCAGCCGGAGGGCAGCTTACGAGCAGTACTTC. It codes for CASSRRAAYEQYF.

The chain links TRBV19 to TRBJ1-2, with a tentative D call TRBD1 (5 bases). This CDR3 spans 11 amino acids. Trimming pared 5 bases from V and 13 bases from J, leaving 14 bases between. The germline CDR1 and CDR2 sequences are LNHDA and SQIVND (reference sequence). CDR3 in amino acids: CASSSGRKITF. CDR3 DNA sequence: TGTGCCAGTAGTTCGGGACGCAAGATCACCTTC. The full variable domain, rest sourced from reference TRBV19 and TRBJ1-2, is DGGITQSPKYLFRKEGQNVTLSCEQNLNHDAMYWYRQDPGQGLRLIYYSQIVNDFQKGDIAEGYSVSREKKESFPLTVTSAQKNPTAFYLCASSSGRKITFGSGTRLTVV.

CDR3 bases: TGTGCCATCAGTGAGTCCGCAGGGGGAATACCGGCCTACGAGCAGTACTTC. This codes for CAISESAGGIPAYEQYF. The V call is TRBV10-3, the J call TRBJ2-7, with TRBD1 matching 7 bases. Trimming took 0 bases from V and 2 from J; bases not matched to a gene: 10. Germline V gene lookup returns CDR1 ENHRY and CDR2 SYGVKD. The CDR3 runs 17 residues.

V and J are TRBV25-1 and TRBJ2-1; no firm D call. Germline CDR1 reads MGHDK; CDR2 reads SYGVNS. V was clipped by 0 bases and J by 5 bases, with 14 bases between them. This CDR3 has 16 residues. The CDR3 bases are TGTGCCAGCAGTGAATATCGTGGCCCAGGTAACAATGAGCAGTTCTTC. Encoded protein: CASSEYRGPGNNEQFF.

The chain recombines TRBV6-5 with TRBJ2-6; D remains ambiguous. Germline CDR1 is MNHEY and CDR2 is SVGAGI. This CDR3 has 15 amino acids. Trimming cost V 4 bases and J 0 bases, with 7 bases left between them. This CDR3 reads CASSWQSSGANVLTF. CDR3 DNA sequence: TGTGCCAGCAGTTGGCAGAGCTCTGGGGCCAACGTCCTGACTTTC.

The genes are TRBV11-2 and TRBJ1-2; TRBD1 might be the D (6 bases). From germline, CDR1 is SGHAT and CDR2 FQNNGV. Trimming shortened V by 3 bases and J by 7 bases, and 18 bases separated the two germline ends. The CDR3 contains 15 residues. In DNA form, the CDR3 reads TGTGCCAGCAGCTTCAACACAGGGCTTTCTTCTGGCTACACCTTC. This sequence encodes CASSFNTGLSSGYTF. Full variable domain (rest looked up from reference TRBV11-2 and TRBJ1-2): EAGVAQSPRYKIIEKRQSVAFWCNPISGHATLYWYQQILGQGPKLLIQFQNNGVVDDSQLPKDRFSAERLKGVDSTLKIQPAKLEDSAVYLCASSFNTGLSSGYTFGSGTRLTVV.

V is TRBV29-1 and J is TRBJ2-1; 9 nucleotides line up with TRBD2. This CDR3 has 15 amino acids. Trimming removed 5 bases from V and 0 bases from J; junction bases left unmatched: 5. Germline V gives CDR1 SQVTM, CDR2 ANQGSEA. The CDR3 DNA is TGCAGCGTTCGGACTAGCGACAGCTCCTACAATGAGCAGTTCTTC. Translation: CSVRTSDSSYNEQFF.

The genes are TRBV6-6 and TRBJ2-5, with TRBD2 identical over 9 bases. The V segment lost 7 bases and the J segment 5 bases; nucleotides outside the gene matches: 8. This CDR3 is 14 amino acids long. The V gene's germline CDR1 is MNHNY and CDR2 SVGAGI (reference sequence). The CDR3 DNA follows: TGTGCCAGCACCGCGGGGGGGGTCCGCGAGACCCAGTACTTC. This encodes CASTAGGVRETQYF.

This chain joins TRBV29-1 and TRBJ2-7; 9 bases fit TRBD2. After removal of 4 bases from V and 9 bases from J, the junction contained 10 bases not matched to a gene. This CDR3 contains 13 residues. Germline V lookup: CDR1 SQVTM, CDR2 ANQGSEA. The CDR3 region is CSVGLAEGLGQYF. For the CDR3, the DNA is TGCAGCGTTGGACTAGCGGAAGGGCTAGGGCAGTACTTC.

The CDR3 region has the DNA TGTGCCAGCAGCATCGGAGGGCCCCGGGCAGATACGCAGTATTTT. This translates into CASSIGGPRADTQYF. The rearrangement links TRBV5-4 to TRBJ2-3, with a tentative D call TRBD2 (6 bases). Germline V CDR1 and CDR2: SGHNT, YYREEE (reference sequence). Deletions cut 4 bases from V and 4 bases from J, with 16 bases between. There are 15 residues in the CDR3.